Described below is a single T cell receptor beta chain sequence and its context. Study processing details: Nucleated cell counts were estimated from reference gene primer amplification. Some clones are missing from TCRdb's copy, which holds only in-frame ones; the method was immunoSEQ multiplex PCR. The D gene and trimming were derived from the DNA, and the V and J assignments and clone size from that table. The sample lists 30,000 to 35,000 clones, 93% occurring once. These data are taken from a study of blood T cell repertoires in COVID-19. As for the study in general: Italy, Spain and the United States were the sources of the convalescent and acute COVID-19 samples. Sample material is recorded as cDNA or gDNA derived from T cells, B-cell-depleted T cells, or PBMCs.

The source of this sequence is a human donor in a cohort sampled during active COVID-19. Material: peripheral blood.

The CDR3 loop is CASSDEGAMEETQYF. CDR3 nucleotide sequence: TGCGCCAGCAGTGATGAGGGGGCAATGGAAGAGACCCAGTACTTC. The chain uses TRBV10-1 and TRBJ2-5, with 7 bases lining up with TRBD1. V trimming: 3 bases; J trimming: 3 bases; junction bases outside the gene matches: 7. The CDR3 spans 15 residues. Germline CDR1 reads WNHNN; CDR2 reads SYGVQD (reference sequence).